The 8 T cell receptor beta chains below come from one sample, sequenced in a study of T cell responses to AZD1222 COVID-19 vaccine. Assay used: immunoSEQ multiplex PCR; TCRdb lists only in-frame clones, some missing. The sample records roughly 180,000 clones, roughly 93% being singletons. The sample here was peripheral blood, taken on day 0 of AZD1222 vaccination. The receptor source for this set is an adult in good health.

Only one count was recorded for this clone. This chain links TRBV6-1 with TRBJ2-3; D unresolved. The germline CDR1 and CDR2 sequences are MNHNS and SASEGT. The CDR3 is made up of 14 amino acids. The ends were cut back, 1 base at V and 2 bases at J, with 7 bases in the middle. The CDR3 nucleotides read TGTGCCAGCAGTGAAGGATTGGACACAGATACGCAGTATTTT. It codes for CASSEGLDTDTQYF.

This clone was detected a few times. The rearrangement links TRBV29-1 to TRBJ1-6; the D gene is possibly TRBD1 (5 bases). Germline CDR1 SQVTM, CDR2 ANQGSEA. This CDR3 spans 11 amino acids. The V and J ends lost 8 bases and 9 bases respectively, with 11 bases between them. CDR3 sequence: CSPVGVSPLHF. The CDR3 DNA reads as TGCAGCCCCGTAGGGGTTTCACCCCTCCACTTT.

V gene TRBV6-1 combines with J gene TRBJ1-5, with D perhaps matching TRBD1 (5 bases). This CDR3 comprises 15 residues. Germline V gene lookup returns CDR1 MNHNS and CDR2 SASEGT. The germline V and J ends were trimmed by 3 bases and 1 base, with 10 bases remaining between them. CDR3 sequence: CASSDGRASNQPQHF. The CDR3 DNA sequence: TGTGCCAGCAGTGATGGCAGGGCCAGCAATCAGCCCCAGCATTTT.

V gene TRBV28 combines with J gene TRBJ2-1; tentatively, D is TRBD1 (5 bases). The germline V gene has CDR1 MDHEN and CDR2 SYDVKM. The length of the CDR3 is 15 residues. The germline V and J ends were trimmed by 5 bases and 6 bases, with 17 bases remaining between them. The CDR3 coding sequence is TGTGCCAGCAGTCCTTTAGGGCAGGGTCTCAATGAGCAGTTCTTC. Translating it yields CASSPLGQGLNEQFF.

This clone has just one count. The V call is TRBV28, the J call TRBJ1-2; D ambiguous. Germline loops: CDR1 MDHEN, CDR2 SYDVKM. V lost 7 bases, J lost 5 bases, and 11 bases lay in between. The CDR3 loop spans 12 amino acids. CDR3 in amino acids: CASNGGVYGYTF. DNA for the CDR3: TGTGCCAGCAATGGTGGGGTGTATGGCTACACCTTC.

This chain connects TRBV30 to TRBJ1-4; D might be TRBD1 (6 bases). Trimming cost V 3 bases and J 4 bases, with 12 bases left between them. The CDR3 totals 14 residues. CDR1 is GTSNPN, CDR2 SVGIG, per germline (reference sequence). CDR3 nucleotide sequence: TGTGCCTGGAGCACAGGGATAGATAATGAAAAACTGTTTTTT. Translation: CAWSTGIDNEKLFF.

This chain joins TRBV28 and TRBJ1-2; 8 bases map to TRBD1. The CDR3 runs to 14 residues. CDR1 and CDR2 (germline): MDHEN, SYDVKM. V gave up 6 bases and J gave up 8 bases; unmatched junction bases: 11. CDR3 amino acids: CASSSGTGTRGYTF. The CDR3 nucleotides are TGTGCCAGCAGCTCCGGGACAGGCACTCGGGGCTACACCTTC.

V and J are TRBV11-2 and TRBJ2-3; D is perhaps TRBD2 (5 bases). This CDR3 comprises 13 residues. Germline CDR1 reads SGHAT; CDR2 reads FQNNGV. The V gene lost 6 bases and the J gene lost 7 bases, with 14 bases spanning the gap. This CDR3 is CASSGASSHTQYF. The CDR3, as DNA: TGTGCCAGCAGTGGAGCTAGCTCACATACGCAGTATTTT.